This T cell receptor beta chain was retrieved from a study of cytomegalovirus exposure and HLA in healthy donors. Study results and limitations: In a later analysis, several top co-occurrence clusters appeared linked to parvovirus B19, influenza, CMV and Epstein-Barr virus. Later genetic work tied a missense DCLRE1C variant to beta-chain V and J trimming. Reportedly, fewer N-insertions than the roughly 700-donor mean appeared in an Asian-associated ancestry cluster in a later analysis. For most TCR beta V segments, an earlier analysis put the productive rate at about 90% or about 30% of the time.

The CDR3 covers 17 residues. Per germline, CDR1 SGHDT and CDR2 YYEEEE. V gave up 1 base and J gave up 8 bases, with 22 bases separating them. The PCR employed 60 Vbeta primers together with 13 Jbeta primers. Some clones are missing from TCRdb's copy, which holds only in-frame ones; the method was immunoSEQ multiplex PCR. The sample's table shows roughly 77,000 clones. About this clone itself: Its antigen is unknown.

Sequencing was done on a sample of PBMCs. V and J are TRBV5-6 and TRBJ2-1; D might be TRBD2 (5 bases). The sequence derives from a man in his thirties or forties in good health and CMV-seronegative. In DNA form, the CDR3 reads TGTGCCAGCAGCTTGAGTCTTCGGACTCTAGGGATCGATGAGCAGTTCTTC. As protein: CASSLSLRTLGIDEQFF.